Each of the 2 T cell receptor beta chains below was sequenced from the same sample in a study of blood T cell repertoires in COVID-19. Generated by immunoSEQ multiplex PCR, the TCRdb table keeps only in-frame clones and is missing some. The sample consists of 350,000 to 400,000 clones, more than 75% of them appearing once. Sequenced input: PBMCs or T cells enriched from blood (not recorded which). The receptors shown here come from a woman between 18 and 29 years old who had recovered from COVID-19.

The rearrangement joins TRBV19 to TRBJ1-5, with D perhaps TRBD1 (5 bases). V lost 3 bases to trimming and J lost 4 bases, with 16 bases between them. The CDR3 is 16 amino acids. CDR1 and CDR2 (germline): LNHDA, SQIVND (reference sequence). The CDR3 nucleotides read TGTGCCAGTAGTATCATATCTGGGGGGAGGAATCAGCCCCAGCATTTT. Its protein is CASSIISGGRNQPQHF. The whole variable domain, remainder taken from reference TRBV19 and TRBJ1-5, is DGGITQSPKYLFRKEGQNVTLSCEQNLNHDAMYWYRQDPGQGLRLIYYSQIVNDFQKGDIAEGYSVSREKKESFPLTVTSAQKNPTAFYLCASSIISGGRNQPQHFGDGTRLSIL.

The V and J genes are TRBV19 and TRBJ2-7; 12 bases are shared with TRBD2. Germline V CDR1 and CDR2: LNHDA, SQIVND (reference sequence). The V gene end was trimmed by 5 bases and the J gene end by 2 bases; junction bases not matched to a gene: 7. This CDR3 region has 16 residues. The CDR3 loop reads CASSFSLAGGTYEQYF. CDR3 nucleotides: TGTGCCAGTAGTTTTTCACTAGCGGGGGGAACCTACGAGCAGTACTTC.